This T cell receptor beta chain was sequenced during a study of cytomegalovirus exposure and HLA in healthy donors. Vbeta (60) and Jbeta (13) primers were used in the PCR. Sequenced by immunoSEQ multiplex PCR; TCRdb stores in-frame clones only, minus some. The profile covers some 170,000 clones, with roughly four fifths appearing a single time and roughly an eighth taken by the ten largest. In germline, CDR1 is MNHNS, CDR2 SASEGT. This CDR3 has 15 amino acids. V was trimmed by 0 bases and J by 6 bases, leaving 13 bases between them. V usage is TRBV6-1 and J usage is TRBJ2-3; TRBD1 is a possible D gene (6 bases). This TCR came from a woman between 45 and 60 years old in good health and CMV-seronegative. Sequenced sample: PBMCs. CDR3 coding DNA: TGTGCCAGCAGTGAAGCGCTTTTGGGGGCGGATACGCAGTATTTT. Translating it yields CASSEALLGADTQYF.